A single sample is the source of the 27 T cell receptor beta chains below, sequenced in a study of siplizumab effects on memory and regulatory T cells. Sequencing used immunoSEQ multiplex PCR; TCRdb keeps in-frame clones, though not all of them. The data hold tens of thousands of clones, with roughly 86% observed a single time. The sample comprised Tregs sorted from blood. These receptors were collected from a human donor in good health.

V is TRBV5-3 and J is TRBJ2-5; the D gene could be TRBD1 or TRBD2 (5 bases each). TRBV5-3 has ORF status, its function being uncertain. Trimming removed 7 bases from V and 3 bases from J, with 19 bases in between. This CDR3 is 15 amino acids long. The DNA for the CDR3 is TGTGCCAGATGGGGACCAATCCGGGCAGAAGAGACCCAGTACTTC. Translated, it gives CARWGPIRAEETQYF.

V usage is TRBV4-2 and J usage is TRBJ2-7; TRBD2 is a possible D gene (5 bases). This CDR3 has 12 amino acids. Trimming pared 0 bases from V and 7 bases from J, leaving 7 bases between. Germline-derived CDR1 and CDR2 are LGHNA and YNFKEQ. CDR3 in DNA: TGTGCCAGCAGCCAAGATACGGGGGAGCAGTACTTC. Its translation is CASSQDTGEQYF.

The chain has TRBV4-2 and TRBJ2-3, with TRBD2 identical over 7 bases. Germline V gene data show CDR1 as LGHNA and CDR2 as YNFKEQ. The CDR3 has 16 amino acids. The V and J ends lost 4 bases and 4 bases, in that order; junction bases with no gene match: 11. CDR3 nucleotide sequence: TGTGCCAGCAGCCTAAGTGGGGGGGGAGGCGCAGATACGCAGTATTTT. Its protein product is CASSLSGGGGADTQYF.

The chain uses TRBV5-1 and TRBJ1-1, with TRBD1 as a possible D gene (5 bases). The CDR3 consists of 15 residues. Per germline, CDR1 SGHRS and CDR2 YFSETQ. With 0 bases removed from V and 5 bases from J, the gap between germline ends came to 14 bases. The CDR3 bases are TGCGCCAGCAGCTTGGGTGGGCCCGGGGGTACTGAAGCTTTCTTT. Translation gives CASSLGGPGGTEAFF.

The chain uses TRBV7-2 and TRBJ2-3; 8 bases fit TRBD2. The V gene's germline CDR1 is SGHTA and CDR2 FQGNSA. The CDR3 totals 16 residues. V lost 5 bases, J lost 6 bases, and 13 bases stayed unmatched. The chain's CDR3 is CASSHNPGGAVDTQYF. CDR3 DNA: TGTGCCAGCAGCCACAACCCGGGGGGGGCGGTGGATACGCAGTATTTT.

This clone was observed a single time. The chain employs TRBV6-6 and TRBJ2-1; 10 bases map to TRBD2. Germline-derived CDR1 and CDR2 are MNHNY and SVGAGI (reference sequence). This CDR3 is built from 16 residues. V was clipped by 0 bases and J by 7 bases; unmatched bases: 6. The chain's CDR3 is CASSYSSSGGWNEQFF. The CDR3 DNA reads TGTGCCAGCAGTTACTCTTCTAGCGGGGGTTGGAATGAGCAGTTCTTC.

The J gene is TRBJ2-1, the V gene TRBV4-1, with a possible D match to TRBD2 (6 bases). The CDR3 consists of 14 residues. The ends were cut back, 4 bases at V and 9 bases at J, with 16 bases in the middle. CDR1 is MGHRA and CDR2 is YSYEKL in the germline V gene. The CDR3 sequence: CASSPRRAGLEQFF. The CDR3 DNA reads as TGCGCCAGCAGCCCCCGGAGGGCGGGACTTGAGCAGTTCTTC.

The rearrangement uses TRBV7-2 and TRBJ1-2, with 9 bases aligning to TRBD1. This CDR3 has 13 amino acids. V lost 6 bases and J lost 8; bases outside the gene matches: 7. CDR1 is SGHTA and CDR2 is FQGNSA in the germline V gene. CDR3 residues: CASSSGQGLGYTF. CDR3 DNA: TGTGCCAGCAGTTCGGGACAGGGTCTGGGCTACACCTTC.

This clone was seen a few times. The CDR3 spells CASRTGDTGELFF. The DNA of the CDR3 is TGCGCCAGCCGGACAGGGGACACCGGGGAGCTGTTTTTT. V and J are TRBV5-1 and TRBJ2-2, with 9 bases aligning to TRBD1. V gave up 7 bases and J gave up 3 bases; unmatched junction bases: 1. The CDR3 consists of 13 residues. CDR1 and CDR2 (germline): SGHRS, YFSETQ. The full variable domain, in which reference TRBV5-1 and TRBJ2-2 provide the parts outside the CDR3, is KAGVTQTPRYLIKTRGQQVTLSCSPISGHRSVSWYQQTPGQGLQFLFEYFSETQRNKGNFPGRFSGRQFSNSRSEMNVSTLELGDSALYLCASRTGDTGELFFGEGSRLTVL.

This chain links TRBV19 with TRBJ1-2, with D tentatively TRBD1 (5 bases). V gave up 5 bases and J gave up 2 bases, with 18 bases separating them. This CDR3 contains 16 residues. Germline V CDR1 and CDR2: LNHDA, SQIVND (reference sequence). The CDR3 loop reads CASSLLSGRTNYGYTF. The CDR3 DNA follows: TGTGCCAGTAGTCTCTTATCGGGACGGACGAACTATGGCTACACCTTC.

The chain is built from TRBV5-1 and TRBJ2-2; D ambiguous. Trimming pared 5 bases from V and 0 bases from J, leaving 14 bases between. Germline CDR1 is SGHRS and CDR2 is YFSETQ. The CDR3 runs to 16 residues. The CDR3 loop is CASSVIRFANTGELFF. In DNA form, the CDR3 reads TGCGCCAGCAGTGTCATTCGGTTCGCGAACACCGGGGAGCTGTTTTTT.

The chain links TRBV5-6 to TRBJ2-1; possibly TRBD2 for D (5 bases). CDR1 SGHDT and CDR2 YYEEEE come from the germline V gene. The CDR3 contains 16 residues. V lost 3 bases to trimming and J lost 4 bases, with 17 bases between them. The CDR3, as DNA: TGTGCCAGCAGCTCCGCTGGTGGACTGACGTACAATGAGCAGTTCTTC. Translation: CASSSAGGLTYNEQFF.

The chain carries TRBV30 and TRBJ1-2; possible D gene TRBD1, 6 bases. The length of the CDR3 is 12 residues. Germline V gene data show CDR1 as GTSNPN and CDR2 as SVGIG (reference sequence). Trimming pared 4 bases from V and 1 base from J, leaving 7 bases between. The CDR3 nucleotides read TGTGCCTGGAAGGGGGATAACTATGGCTACACCTTC. The encoded protein is CAWKGDNYGYTF.

The chain joins TRBV30 to TRBJ2-2; D is undetermined. The V gene lost 0 bases and the J gene lost 5 bases, with 4 bases spanning the gap. The CDR3 sequence is 12 residues long. Germline V gene lookup returns CDR1 GTSNPN and CDR2 SVGIG (reference sequence). The CDR3, as DNA: TGTGCCTGGAGTGTACGAACCGGGGAGCTGTTTTTT. Translated, it gives CAWSVRTGELFF.

The chain uses TRBV9 and TRBJ2-7, with TRBD2 identical over 12 bases. Germline values: CDR1 SGDLS, CDR2 YYNGEE. The V and J ends lost 4 bases and 6 bases, in that order; junction bases with no gene match: 11. The CDR3 consists of 16 residues. CDR3 DNA sequence: TGTGCCAGCAGCCCCGGACTAGCGGGGATGATCGGCGAGCAGTACTTC. It translates to CASSPGLAGMIGEQYF.

This sequence joins TRBV10-3 and TRBJ1-1; perhaps TRBD1 as D (6 bases). CDR1 ENHRY and CDR2 SYGVKD come from the germline V gene. The CDR3 covers 18 residues. Between the trimmed V and J ends, which lost 4 bases and 0 bases, there was a span of 21 bases. The CDR3 reads CAISGRQGQFGMNTEAFF. Here the CDR3 DNA reads TGTGCCATCAGTGGGAGGCAGGGGCAATTCGGTATGAACACTGAAGCTTTCTTT.

The chain couples TRBV9 to TRBJ2-2; 9 positions match TRBD1. The CDR3 totals 18 residues. The V gene's germline CDR1 is SGDLS and CDR2 YYNGEE. After removal of 2 bases from V and 3 bases from J, the junction contained 11 bases not matched to a gene. The CDR3 loop is CASSVFGTGTMDTGELFF. CDR3 DNA sequence: TGTGCCAGCAGCGTTTTCGGGACAGGGACAATGGACACCGGGGAGCTGTTTTTT.

The chain links TRBV6-6 to TRBJ1-4, with 10 bases aligning to TRBD1. This CDR3 has 16 residues. The trim removed 6 bases at V and 8 bases at J, leaving 12 bases unmatched. CDR1 and CDR2 from the germline V gene are MNHNY and SVGAGI (reference sequence). The CDR3: CASSRTGTGVPEKLFF. CDR3 in DNA: TGTGCCAGCAGCCGAACCGGGACAGGGGTTCCGGAAAAACTGTTTTTT.

The V and J genes are TRBV5-6 and TRBJ2-3, with D possibly TRBD1 on 5 matching bases. CDR1 and CDR2 (germline): SGHDT, YYEEEE. CDR3 length: 17 amino acids. Trimming took off 4 bases at V and 0 bases at J, with 18 bases between the two ends. DNA of the CDR3: TGTGCCAGCAGCGGACGCTTAGGGGTCCTCAGCACAGATACGCAGTATTTT. This codes for CASSGRLGVLSTDTQYF.

This chain uses TRBV5-1 with TRBJ1-1, with D perhaps matching TRBD1 (5 bases). The CDR3 spans 15 residues. V dropped 2 bases and J dropped 0 bases, with 11 bases sitting between them. CDR1 is SGHRS and CDR2 is YFSETQ in the germline V gene. The CDR3 DNA follows: TGCGCCAGCAGCTTTGCGACAGACATGAACACTGAAGCTTTCTTT. Amino acid sequence: CASSFATDMNTEAFF.

V is TRBV30 and J is TRBJ1-5; 11 bases match TRBD1. V dropped 2 bases and J dropped 6; count of bases not matched to a gene: 6. The CDR3 is 15 residues long. Per the germline V gene, CDR1 is GTSNPN and CDR2 is SVGIG (reference sequence). The CDR3 sequence is CAWSYGTGGFQPQHF. The DNA for the CDR3 is TGTGCCTGGAGTTACGGGACAGGGGGATTTCAGCCCCAGCATTTT.

J is TRBJ1-5 and V is TRBV28; maybe TRBD1 (5 bases). Germline V gene data show CDR1 as MDHEN and CDR2 as SYDVKM. The CDR3 loop spans 15 amino acids. Trimming shortened V by 2 bases and J by 6 bases, and 14 bases separated the two germline ends. CDR3: CASSLMGLGGQPQHF. Here the CDR3 DNA reads TGTGCCAGCAGTTTAATGGGGCTAGGCGGTCAGCCCCAGCATTTT.

This chain joins TRBV6-5 and TRBJ1-1, with unresolved D. This CDR3 is 12 amino acids long. From germline, CDR1 is MNHEY and CDR2 SVGAGI. V was shortened by 8 bases and J by 6 bases, with 13 bases between the two germline ends. This chain's CDR3 is CASSQPGAEAFF. The CDR3 DNA reads as TGTGCCAGCTCTCAACCCGGGGCTGAAGCTTTCTTT.

This clone was counted a single time. V is TRBV19 and J is TRBJ1-2, with 8 bases aligning to TRBD1. The CDR3 consists of 13 residues. Germline assignment: CDR1 LNHDA and CDR2 SQIVND (reference sequence). V shed 9 bases, J shed 11 bases, and the junction held 14 bases outside the gene matches. The CDR3 region has the DNA TGTGCCAGCCTCGACAGGGGCCTATTAGGGTACACCTTC. It specifies CASLDRGLLGYTF.

The V and J genes are TRBV9 and TRBJ1-1; no clear D. The germline V and J ends were trimmed by 2 bases and 1 base, with 6 bases remaining between them. Germline CDR1 and CDR2: SGDLS and YYNGEE. The CDR3 extends over 13 amino acids. The CDR3 DNA is TGTGCCAGCAGCGTTTTGGGGAACACTGAAGCTTTCTTT. This encodes CASSVLGNTEAFF.

V and J are TRBV4-3 and TRBJ2-3; 10 bases align to TRBD2. The ends lost 3 bases at V and 4 bases at J; junction bases unmatched: 10. Germline CDR1 and CDR2: LGHNA and YSLEER. This CDR3 is 17 amino acids long. The CDR3 here is CASSQERGGYWADTQYF. The CDR3 DNA follows: TGCGCCAGCAGCCAGGAGCGGGGGGGCTATTGGGCAGATACGCAGTATTTT.

Only one count was recorded for this clone. The chain combines TRBV5-6 with TRBJ1-2; 9 bases align to TRBD1. V trimming: 4 bases; J trimming: 0 bases; junction bases outside the gene matches: 10. The germline V gene has CDR1 SGHDT and CDR2 YYEEEE. This CDR3 has 17 amino acids. The CDR3 sequence is CASSRTRQGVPNYGYTF. DNA for the CDR3: TGTGCCAGCAGCCGTACGAGACAGGGGGTTCCTAACTATGGCTACACCTTC.